This T cell receptor (beta chain) was identified during a study of regulatory T cells in long-lasting Graves disease. Time point given: persistent/refractory GD, antithyroid drugs over 5 years with positive TRAb. PBMCs provided the RNA from which the TCR library was made. Sequencing libraries for TCR beta were prepared with iRepertoire HTBI primers and Arm-PCR of CDR3 regions. TCRdb passed the multiplex PCR reads through MiXCR, listing each CDR3 protein once. Here the sample spans about 660,000 distinct CDR3 sequences, 25% to 30% being singletons. Study-wide points: Patients whose Graves' disease persisted exhibited lower TCR diversity than those newly diagnosed.

Trimming at V came to 0 bases and at J to 2 bases, leaving 3 bases not matched to a gene. Per germline, CDR1 DFQATT and CDR2 SNEGSKA (reference sequence). This CDR3 region has 14 residues. A note on this clonotype: As yet, its antigen is unknown.

The TCR was taken from a female donor with Graves disease. The material sequenced was peripheral blood mononuclear cells (PBMCs), taken when the disease was refractory, from a patient treated with antithyroid drugs. The chain recombines TRBV20-1 with TRBJ2-7, with 8 bases matching TRBD1. The CDR3 DNA reads as TGCAGTGCTAGAGATTCGGACAGGGCCTACGAGCAGTACTTC. Encoded protein: CSARDSDRAYEQYF.